This entry features one TCR beta chain sequence. This entry is derived from a study of T cell changes during pregnancy in multiple sclerosis. The CDR3 totals 16 residues. Per germline, CDR1 SGHTA and CDR2 FQGNSA. Unmatched junction bases numbered 9, after V lost 6 bases and J lost 3 bases. Some clones are missing from TCRdb's copy, which holds only in-frame ones; the method was immunoSEQ multiplex PCR. The data contain around 40,000 clones, around 93% of them singletons. The source of this sequence is a female donor with multiple sclerosis, enrolled in a pregnancy study. Sequencing used CD4+ T cells from peripheral blood mononuclear cells, obtained before pregnancy. This chain connects TRBV7-2 to TRBJ1-3, with 9 bases matching TRBD1. The CDR3 coding sequence is TGTGCCAGCAGTTTAAAAACAGGGGGCTTTGGAAACACCATATATTTT. This codes for CASSLKTGGFGNTIYF.